A single sample is the source of the 26 T cell receptor beta chains below, sequenced in a study of shared clonotypes between healthy human individuals. Measured with immunoSEQ multiplex PCR; TCRdb has only the in-frame clones, and not every one. The data show about 2.4 million clones, over 85% seen once. Source material: naive CD4+ T cells from PBMCs. Subset indicated: CD45RA+ positively selected. These receptors originate from a man aged 18 to 30 in good health. Some clones in this sample may be carry-over from other donors' samples.

A note on this clone: The same CDR3 is also encoded by other DNA sequences in this sample. The chain couples TRBV5-1 to TRBJ2-5; a possible D gene is TRBD2 (6 bases). Between the trimmed V and J ends, which lost 3 bases and 5 bases, there was a span of 14 bases. Germline loops: CDR1 SGHRS, CDR2 YFSETQ. There are 14 residues in the CDR3. CDR3 nucleotides: TGCGCCAGCAGCTCTACCGGGACTGGTGAGACCCAGTACTTC. Translated, it gives CASSSTGTGETQYF.

The V call is TRBV28, the J call TRBJ1-2, with a possible D match to TRBD1 (6 bases). The germline V and J ends were trimmed by 4 bases and 8 bases, with 23 bases remaining between them. Germline V gene sequence: CDR1 MDHEN, CDR2 SYDVKM. The CDR3 loop spans 16 amino acids. The CDR3 DNA reads as TGTGCCAGCAGTTCATTTACGGGGGGCGACACGGAGGGCTACACCTTC. Encoded protein: CASSSFTGGDTEGYTF.

The chain has TRBV13 and TRBJ2-5; D ambiguous. CDR1 and CDR2 from the germline V gene are PRHDT and FYEKMQ (reference sequence). The CDR3 consists of 13 residues. Trimming took off 6 bases at V and 5 bases at J, with 13 bases between the two ends. The CDR3 sequence: CASRRVDGETQYF. The CDR3 DNA reads as TGTGCCAGCAGACGGGTCGACGGGGAGACCCAGTACTTC.

This chain connects TRBV28 to TRBJ1-1, with D unclear. CDR1 is MDHEN, CDR2 SYDVKM, per germline. The CDR3 extends over 13 amino acids. V gave up 4 bases and J gave up 4 bases, with 10 bases separating them. The CDR3 loop is CASSYSTATEAFF. The CDR3 DNA reads TGTGCCAGCAGTTACAGCACTGCCACTGAAGCTTTCTTT. The whole variable domain, filled in from reference TRBV28 and TRBJ1-1, reads DVKVTQSSRYLVKRTGEKVFLECVQDMDHENMFWYRQDPGLGLRLIYFSYDVKMKEKGDIPEGYSVSREKKERFSLILESASTNQTSMYLCASSYSTATEAFFGQGTRLTVV.

This sequence joins TRBV5-6 and TRBJ2-7, with 8 positions matching TRBD2. Per germline, CDR1 SGHDT and CDR2 YYEEEE. With V trimmed by 1 base and J by 5 bases, 17 bases remained unmatched. The CDR3 has 18 amino acids. The CDR3 reads CASSLLNGGGAGVDEQYF. In DNA, the CDR3 is TGTGCCAGCAGCTTGCTCAACGGGGGGGGAGCCGGTGTCGACGAGCAGTACTTC.

The chain combines TRBV14 with TRBJ1-4; D unclear. The V end lost 0 bases, the J end lost 10 bases, and 9 bases lay between the germline ends. Per the germline V gene, CDR1 is SGHDN and CDR2 is FVKESK. This CDR3 contains 13 residues. CDR3 DNA sequence: TGTGCCAGCAGCCAAGACGAATGGGCAAAACTGTTTTTT. Encoded protein: CASSQDEWAKLFF.

V and J are TRBV4-1 and TRBJ2-5; D uncertain. This CDR3 has 12 amino acids. V lost 6 bases, J lost 2 bases, and 7 bases lay in between. Germline CDR1 reads MGHRA; CDR2 reads YSYEKL. For the CDR3, the DNA is TGCGCCAGCAGGGGTCCACAAGAGACCCAGTACTTC. Protein sequence: CASRGPQETQYF.

CDR3 protein: CSVGRRTGVTDTQYF. The DNA of the CDR3 is TGCAGCGTTGGTCGTAGGACAGGGGTCACAGATACGCAGTATTTT. The chain links TRBV29-1 to TRBJ2-3; 9 bases are a match to TRBD1. This CDR3 is 15 amino acids long. CDR1 is SQVTM, CDR2 ANQGSEA, per germline. V lost 4 bases, J lost 2 bases, and 7 bases stayed unmatched.

V and J are TRBV27 and TRBJ2-7, with TRBD1 identical over 8 bases. This CDR3 is built from 14 residues. In germline, CDR1 is MNHEY, CDR2 SMNVEV (reference sequence). J gave up 1 base and V 5 bases, and 4 bases lay outside the gene matches. The CDR3 nucleotides are TGTGCCAGCAGTACGGACAGGGAATCCTACGAGCAGTACTTC. Protein: CASSTDRESYEQYF.

As to this clone: Other DNA sequences of this sample code for an identical CDR3. The chain employs TRBV6-5 and TRBJ2-2; maybe TRBD2 (6 bases). Germline V gives CDR1 MNHEY, CDR2 SVGAGI. V lost 2 bases to trimming and J lost 4 bases, with 8 bases between them. The CDR3 covers 14 residues. The DNA for the CDR3 is TGTGCCAGCAGTTACGCCGGGGGCACCGGGGAGCTGTTTTTT. Amino acids: CASSYAGGTGELFF.

V gene TRBV11-2 combines with J gene TRBJ2-5, with D tentatively TRBD2 (5 bases). In germline, CDR1 is SGHAT, CDR2 FQNNGV. The CDR3 covers 18 residues. With 1 base removed from V and 10 bases from J, the gap between germline ends came to 28 bases. This CDR3 is CASSLGSGRGGPSLNQYF. CDR3 nucleotides: TGTGCCAGCAGCTTAGGGTCTGGCCGCGGAGGCCCCTCCCTAAACCAGTACTTC.

The V call is TRBV5-1, the J call TRBJ2-3; weak D call: TRBD2 (5 bases). The V gene's germline CDR1 is SGHRS and CDR2 YFSETQ. The CDR3 runs 14 residues. Trimming shortened V by 0 bases and J by 2 bases, and 7 bases separated the two germline ends. The DNA of the CDR3 is TGCGCCAGCAGCTTGGACGGGAACACAGATACGCAGTATTTT. Encoded protein: CASSLDGNTDTQYF.

The chain combines TRBV6-5 with TRBJ1-1; D uncertain. The CDR3 loop spans 14 amino acids. Trimming pared 2 bases from V and 1 base from J, leaving 8 bases between. The germline V gene has CDR1 MNHEY and CDR2 SVGAGI. The CDR3: CASSYNPANTEAFF. Here the CDR3 DNA reads TGTGCCAGCAGTTACAACCCAGCGAACACTGAAGCTTTCTTT.

This chain links TRBV28 with TRBJ2-5, with 12 nucleotides matching TRBD2. The germline CDR1 and CDR2 sequences are MDHEN and SYDVKM. The CDR3 consists of 18 residues. Trimming took 7 bases from V and 4 from J; bases not matched to a gene: 16. The CDR3 spells CASTHLRLAGARIETQYF. CDR3 in DNA: TGTGCCAGCACCCATTTGAGACTAGCGGGAGCAAGAATAGAGACCCAGTACTTC. The whole variable domain, remainder taken from reference TRBV28 and TRBJ2-5, is DVKVTQSSRYLVKRTGEKVFLECVQDMDHENMFWYRQDPGLGLRLIYFSYDVKMKEKGDIPEGYSVSREKKERFSLILESASTNQTSMYLCASTHLRLAGARIETQYFGPGTRLLVL.

The chain has TRBV7-2 and TRBJ2-7, with D possibly being TRBD2 (6 bases). Trimming stripped 4 bases from V and 4 bases from J, with 14 bases between. Germline CDR1 and CDR2: SGHTA and FQGNSA. This CDR3 comprises 14 residues. The CDR3 sequence: CASSSLTRSYEQYF. The DNA of the CDR3 is TGTGCCAGCAGCTCCCTGACTAGGAGTTACGAGCAGTACTTC.

This CDR3 is CASTKDRNNSPLHF. In DNA form, the CDR3 reads TGTGCCAGCACCAAGGACAGAAATAATTCACCCCTCCACTTT. The genes are TRBV6-5 and TRBJ1-6; D possibly corresponds to TRBD1 (6 bases). Trimming removed 7 bases from V and 5 bases from J, with 12 bases in between. The CDR3 sequence is 14 residues long. Germline lookup yields CDR1 MNHEY and CDR2 SVGAGI.

As to this clone: Other DNA sequences in this specimen translate into the identical CDR3. The V gene is TRBV5-1, the J gene TRBJ2-3; the D gene is possibly TRBD1 (5 bases). This CDR3 comprises 15 residues. The V end was cut by 4 bases, the J end by 0 bases, with 12 bases between. Germline V gene lookup returns CDR1 SGHRS and CDR2 YFSETQ. The CDR3 spells CASSLGPGSTDTQYF. The CDR3 DNA sequence: TGCGCCAGCAGCCTCGGGCCAGGGAGCACAGATACGCAGTATTTT. Full variable domain (missing parts from reference TRBV5-1 and TRBJ2-3): KAGVTQTPRYLIKTRGQQVTLSCSPISGHRSVSWYQQTPGQGLQFLFEYFSETQRNKGNFPGRFSGRQFSNSRSEMNVSTLELGDSALYLCASSLGPGSTDTQYFGPGTRLTVL.

This chain connects TRBV27 to TRBJ2-7; TRBD1 matches at 10 bases. The junction had 7 bases not matched to a gene; V was cut back by 6 bases and J by 2 bases. Germline V gives CDR1 MNHEY, CDR2 SMNVEV (reference sequence). The CDR3 totals 15 residues. The CDR3 region has the DNA TGTGCCAGCAGCCCCAGGGACAGGGGACCCTACGAGCAGTACTTC. Protein sequence: CASSPRDRGPYEQYF.

The rearrangement joins TRBV11-2 to TRBJ2-2, with D possibly being TRBD1 (5 bases). Germline CDR1 is SGHAT and CDR2 is FQNNGV. The CDR3 has 17 amino acids. V was cut by 4 bases and J by 7 bases, with 22 bases left in between. The CDR3 DNA sequence: TGTGCCAGCAGCTACCTGGGGCATAGCCGGCTAGGCGGGGAGCTGTTTTTT. Its protein is CASSYLGHSRLGGELFF. Full variable domain (missing parts from reference TRBV11-2 and TRBJ2-2): EAGVAQSPRYKIIEKRQSVAFWCNPISGHATLYWYQQILGQGPKLLIQFQNNGVVDDSQLPKDRFSAERLKGVDSTLKIQPAKLEDSAVYLCASSYLGHSRLGGELFFGEGSRLTVL.

This CDR3 is CASSLWSGEGYTEAFF. Here the CDR3 DNA reads TGTGCCAGCAGCCTATGGTCGGGGGAGGGGTACACTGAAGCTTTCTTT. The chain links TRBV5-8 to TRBJ1-1; tentative D call: TRBD1 (5 bases). The CDR3 consists of 16 residues. The germline gives CDR1 SGHTS, CDR2 YDEGEE. Between the trimmed V and J ends, which lost 4 bases and 3 bases, there was a span of 19 bases.

V gene TRBV28 combines with J gene TRBJ1-3, with D possibly TRBD1 on 6 matching bases. In germline, CDR1 is MDHEN, CDR2 SYDVKM. The CDR3 consists of 19 residues. Trimming took off 3 bases at V and 1 base at J, with 22 bases between the two ends. CDR3 DNA: TGTGCCAGCAGTTTCGTAAGAGCAGGGGCCCTCGAATCTGGAAACACCATATATTTT. Protein sequence: CASSFVRAGALESGNTIYF.

This clone was observed a few times. This sample also contains other DNA sequences that code for the same CDR3. The chain combines TRBV28 with TRBJ1-1, with D maybe TRBD1 (6 bases). In germline, CDR1 is MDHEN, CDR2 SYDVKM. This CDR3 region has 13 residues. The V and J ends lost 6 bases and 3 bases respectively, with 11 bases between them. CDR3 loop: CASRGRGYTEAFF. The CDR3 DNA sequence: TGTGCCAGCAGAGGAAGGGGGTACACTGAAGCTTTCTTT.

The CDR3 DNA follows: TGCGCCAGCAGCTCTATGGGGGGCAATCAGCCCCAGCATTTT. Protein: CASSSMGGNQPQHF. The V call is TRBV5-1, the J call TRBJ1-5, with D perhaps matching TRBD1 (5 bases). The CDR3 is 14 amino acids. Trimming cost V 3 bases and J 2 bases, with 9 bases left between them. Germline V gives CDR1 SGHRS, CDR2 YFSETQ.

V gene TRBV7-9 combines with J gene TRBJ2-7; 10 bases are shared with TRBD1. The ends lost 3 bases at V and 10 bases at J; junction bases unmatched: 3. The CDR3 contains 12 residues. The germline gives CDR1 SEHNR, CDR2 FQNEAQ (reference sequence). The CDR3 here is CASSFGDRGQYF. The CDR3 DNA follows: TGTGCCAGCAGCTTTGGGGACAGGGGTCAGTACTTC.

For this clone: The CDR3 ends on some other residue instead of the conserved phenylalanine or tryptophan, so this is likely a read error. DNA of the CDR3: TGTGCCAGTAGTATTGACAAGAACACTGAAGCTTTCCTT. This sequence encodes CASSIDKNTEAFL. V and J are TRBV19 and TRBJ1-1, with unresolved D. V lost 3 bases, J lost 1 base, and 6 bases lay in between. Germline V CDR1 and CDR2: LNHDA, SQIVND (reference sequence). The CDR3 spans 13 residues.

The chain uses TRBV4-3 and TRBJ2-4; tentatively, D is TRBD1 (6 bases). Per the germline V gene, CDR1 is LGHNA and CDR2 is YSLEER. V was clipped by 0 bases and J by 7 bases, with 10 bases between them. This CDR3 spans 14 amino acids. CDR3 loop: CASSQDWTANIQYF. The CDR3 coding sequence is TGCGCCAGCAGCCAAGATTGGACAGCGAACATTCAGTACTTC.